This T cell receptor beta chain came from a study of blood T cell repertoires in COVID-19. Looking at the study overall: Acute and convalescent COVID-19 specimens originated in the United States, Italy and Spain. PBMCs, B-cell-depleted T cells, or T cells provided the cDNA or gDNA that made up the material.

This CDR3 is built from 15 residues. The V gene end was trimmed by 2 bases and the J gene end by 6 bases; junction bases not matched to a gene: 6. Germline loops: CDR1 ENHRY, CDR2 SYGVKD. How the authors handled the data: Estimation of nucleated cell counts was performed using reference gene primer amplification. Repertoires were generated with immunoSEQ multiplex PCR, while TCRdb's copy carries only in-frame clones and drops some. V and J calls plus clone size are reproduced from that table; the DNA served to infer D and trimming. The repertoire consists of about 380,000 clones, with roughly 85% occurring once and the leading ten covering roughly 3.7%.

This receptor was obtained from a woman between 18 and 29 years old with acute or convalescent COVID-19. The gene calls are TRBV10-3 and TRBJ2-2; TRBD1 agrees at 7 bases. Sequences were obtained from peripheral blood. CDR3 protein: CAISEGDSAAGELFF. Here the CDR3 DNA reads TGTGCCATCAGTGAGGGGGACAGCGCGGCCGGGGAGCTGTTTTTT.